Below, 12 T cell receptor beta chains from the same sample are listed, as sequenced in a study of T-cell memory formation after mild COVID-19. TCRdb itself ran the 5' RACE reads through MiXCR, one entry per CDR3 protein. The table has roughly 410,000 distinct CDR3 sequences, 20% to 25% seen once. The source material was PBMCs or a T cell subset sorted from them (not recorded which). The receptors come from an adult woman who had mild COVID-19 (a few samples of this study predate the infection). Cell type and time point are not known.

The chain couples TRBV12-3 or TRBV12-4 to TRBJ2-1; tentative D call: TRBD2 (6 bases). This CDR3 spans 15 amino acids. Trimming stripped 6 bases from V and 3 bases from J, with 15 bases between. In DNA, the CDR3 is TGTGCCAGCAGAGGGTTGCGGGGCAACTACAATGAGCAGTTCTTC. Residues: CASRGLRGNYNEQFF.

This rearrangement joins TRBV6-6 to TRBJ1-1; D not certain. From germline, CDR1 is MNHNY and CDR2 SVGAGI (reference sequence). The CDR3 runs 14 residues. Trimming pared 2 bases from V and 7 bases from J, leaving 14 bases between. The CDR3 nucleotides are TGTGCCAGCAGTTACATTCGGCCAGCTATTGAAGCTTTCTTT. Protein sequence: CASSYIRPAIEAFF.

The chain uses TRBV5-1 and TRBJ2-1, with 7 nucleotides matching TRBD2. Germline CDR1 is SGHRS and CDR2 is YFSETQ. The V segment lost 7 bases and the J segment 4 bases; nucleotides outside the gene matches: 11. The CDR3 is made up of 15 amino acids. CDR3 sequence: CASGWDGGMYNEQFF. The CDR3 coding sequence is TGCGCCAGCGGCTGGGACGGGGGGATGTACAATGAGCAGTTCTTC.

The chain couples TRBV5-1 to TRBJ1-4; D might be TRBD1 (6 bases). Germline CDR1 and CDR2: SGHRS and YFSETQ. CDR3 length equals 14 residues. The V end was cut by 4 bases, the J end by 8 bases, with 15 bases between. CDR3 sequence: CASSGSGHPEKLFF. Written as DNA, the CDR3 is TGCGCCAGCAGCGGATCGGGACACCCGGAAAAACTGTTTTTT.

V gene TRBV5-4 combines with J gene TRBJ1-2, with D tentatively TRBD1 (6 bases). Germline V gene data show CDR1 as SGHNT and CDR2 as YYREEE (reference sequence). The V and J ends lost 7 bases and 6 bases respectively, with 22 bases between them. The CDR3 extends over 15 amino acids. The CDR3 nucleotides read TGTGCCAGCGGCCATTCCCAAGGGGCAGGGGATGGCTACACCTTC. Translated: CASGHSQGAGDGYTF.

This chain uses TRBV4-3 with TRBJ2-1; D possibly corresponds to TRBD2 (5 bases). V gave up 0 bases and J gave up 4 bases, with 19 bases separating them. CDR3 length: 18 amino acids. CDR1 is LGHNA, CDR2 YSLEER, per germline. This CDR3 is CASSQDGRGTKLYNEQFF. DNA of the CDR3: TGCGCCAGCAGCCAAGATGGTCGGGGAACTAAGTTATACAATGAGCAGTTCTTC.

This chain uses TRBV7-8 with TRBJ2-7, with D perhaps TRBD1 (6 bases). The CDR3 consists of 14 residues. V was cut by 4 bases and J by 3 bases, with 13 bases left in between. Germline assignment: CDR1 SGHVS and CDR2 FQNEAQ. DNA of the CDR3: TGTGCCAGCAGCTCCGGACAGATGCACTACGAGCAGTACTTC. As protein: CASSSGQMHYEQYF.

The chain has TRBV7-8 and TRBJ1-1, with D maybe TRBD1 (5 bases). This CDR3 spans 18 amino acids. V was pared by 2 bases and J by 5 bases, with 24 bases between. Germline V gives CDR1 SGHVS, CDR2 FQNEAQ. CDR3 nucleotides: TGTGCCAGCAGCTTATTGATCGACCCACGGGGGGTCGGGACTGAAGCTTTCTTT. Translation: CASSLLIDPRGVGTEAFF.

This clonotype was recorded at least ten times. The CDR3 DNA sequence: TGTGCCAGCAGCTTAGCGTCTCTAGGGCCCCAAGAGACCCAGTACTTC. Its protein product is CASSLASLGPQETQYF. The chain is built from TRBV7-2 and TRBJ2-5; D call uncertain. Germline CDR1 and CDR2: SGHTA and FQGNSA. V gave up 0 bases and J gave up 1 base, with 12 bases separating them. The CDR3 is 16 residues long.

This clonotype was observed a handful of times. The CDR3 loop reads CASTWGSMGGDNYGYTF. The CDR3 nucleotides read TGTGCCAGCACCTGGGGTTCGATGGGCGGTGATAACTATGGCTACACCTTC. The rearrangement links TRBV7-2 to TRBJ1-2; no clear D. V was shortened by 7 bases and J by 1 base, with 22 bases between the two germline ends. Germline V lookup: CDR1 SGHTA, CDR2 FQGNSA. The CDR3 runs 17 residues.

The CDR3 spells CASRHDRGSGNTIYF. CDR3 sequence (DNA): TGTGCCAGTAGGCACGACAGGGGCTCTGGAAACACCATATATTTT. The rearrangement uses TRBV19 and TRBJ1-3, with 8 bases aligning to TRBD1. CDR3 length: 15 residues. Germline lookup yields CDR1 LNHDA and CDR2 SQIVND (reference sequence). The ends lost 6 bases at V and 0 bases at J; junction bases unmatched: 4.

The chain joins TRBV5-5 to TRBJ2-2; D is uncertain. Germline V CDR1 and CDR2: SGHKS, YYEKEE (reference sequence). V gave up 0 bases and J gave up 7 bases, with 7 bases separating them. This CDR3 spans 13 amino acids. CDR3 DNA: TGTGCCAGCAGCTTGGAGCATAGCGGGGAGCTGTTTTTT. Protein: CASSLEHSGELFF.